This TCR beta chain was recorded in a study of blood T cell repertoires in COVID-19. Per the original data handling: The authors estimated nucleated cell counts from reference gene primer amplification. Data came from immunoSEQ multiplex PCR; TCRdb stores just in-frame clones and leaves some out. The V and J calls and clone size were taken over from that table, and D and trimming were inferred from the DNA. Here the sample spans fewer than 85,000 clones, around four fifths being singletons. The CDR3 sequence is 13 residues long. The V gene's germline CDR1 is GTSNPN and CDR2 SVGIG (reference sequence). Trimming stripped 5 bases from V and 2 bases from J, with 9 bases between.

The TCR was taken from a woman between 55 and 75 years old with acute or convalescent COVID-19. Sequenced input: peripheral blood. The chain carries TRBV30 and TRBJ1-4; D unresolved. The CDR3 nucleotides read TGTGCCTGGGCGGAGGACACTAATGAAAAACTGTTTTTT. This encodes CAWAEDTNEKLFF.